This TCR beta chain is from a study of neurological immune-mediated disorders. Study-level information: Disease course was recorded as relapsing-remitting for some 31 and secondary progressive for about 9% of the roughly 35 multiple sclerosis patients.

This clonotype was observed many times. Its antigen remains unknown. Every sequencing run produced over 180 million TCR-beta sequences that came from 15-18 subjects. TCRdb re-analysed the 5' RACE reads in MiXCR, keeping a single row per CDR3 protein. The sample records 65,000 to 70,000 distinct CDR3 sequences, over 4% being singletons. Germline lookup yields CDR1 MNHEY and CDR2 SMNVEV (reference sequence). This CDR3 has 15 amino acids. Losses at the gene ends were 5 bases for V and 6 bases for J; bases not matched to a gene: 9. Study-wide points: Phylogenetic grouping put 18 of 34 multiple sclerosis patients' repertoires into one related-CDR3 cluster, a possible signature. No sharing of CDR3 amino acid sequences was observed among expanded clones across subjects, suggesting private repertoires in all groups.

The source is a man in his forties or fifties with multiple sclerosis. The chain has TRBV27 and TRBJ1-4, with TRBD1 matching over 7 bases. Specimen: PBMCs. The CDR3 here is CASSGLETGYEKLFF. The CDR3 DNA follows: TGTGCCAGCAGTGGACTCGAGACAGGGTATGAAAAACTGTTTTTT.